These 28 T cell receptor beta chains were all obtained from the same sample, sequenced in a study of metastatic and nonmetastatic thyroid tumors. Each patient went into thyroid surgery without having received any treatment. With MiXCR, TCRdb reprocessed the PCR reads. Here the sample spans more than 40,000 clones, 16% being singletons. Sequencing was carried out using blood. The receptor set was obtained from a female donor with papillary thyroid cancer or a benign thyroid nodule (not recorded which). Some clones in this sample may be carry-over from other donors' samples.

A few counts support this clone. The chain combines TRBV12-3 or TRBV12-4 with TRBJ2-2; D is possibly TRBD2 (6 bases). The CDR3 has 16 residues. The germline V and J ends were trimmed by 2 bases and 0 bases, with 10 bases remaining between them. The CDR3 DNA is TGTGCCAGCAGTTTATTTGGAGGGGCGAACACCGGGGAGCTGTTTTTT. This translates into CASSLFGGANTGELFF.

As to this clone: This sample includes further DNA sequences coding for the same CDR3. V gene TRBV20-1 combines with J gene TRBJ2-5, with D possibly being TRBD2 (6 bases). V lost 3 bases to trimming and J lost 4 bases, with 12 bases between them. The germline gives CDR1 DFQATT, CDR2 SNEGSKA (reference sequence). This CDR3 region has 13 residues. The CDR3 nucleotides read TGCAGTGCTAGTAGCGGTAGCGGAGAGACCCAGTACTTC. Protein product: CSASSGSGETQYF.

This clone was detected many times. V usage is TRBV11-2 and J usage is TRBJ2-3; tentatively, D is TRBD1 (7 bases). The CDR3 is 14 residues long. The germline V gene has CDR1 SGHAT and CDR2 FQNNGV. The V gene lost 8 bases and the J gene lost 2 bases, with 14 bases spanning the gap. The CDR3 loop is CASFPGGNTDTQYF. The CDR3 nucleotides are TGTGCCAGCTTCCCAGGGGGGAACACAGATACGCAGTATTTT.

This clone was seen at least ten times. This rearrangement joins TRBV5-6 to TRBJ2-3; perhaps D is TRBD1 or TRBD2 (5 bases each). V shed 0 bases and J shed 4 bases, with 18 bases lying between them. The germline V gene encodes CDR1 SGHDT and CDR2 YYEEEE. This CDR3 comprises 17 residues. The CDR3 sequence: CASSLVGDLMEADTQYF. CDR3 DNA: TGTGCCAGCAGCTTGGTAGGGGATCTCATGGAGGCAGATACGCAGTATTTT.

This clone was seen many times. This chain uses TRBV20-1 with TRBJ2-7; D may be TRBD2 (6 bases). The germline V and J ends were trimmed by 4 bases and 4 bases, with 14 bases remaining between them. This CDR3 region has 13 residues. Germline V lookup: CDR1 DFQATT, CDR2 SNEGSKA (reference sequence). The CDR3 region is CSAIIADPYEQYF. Written as DNA, the CDR3 is TGCAGTGCTATTATAGCGGACCCGTACGAGCAGTACTTC.

On this clone itself: A single base separates this from a much larger clone, so it may be a read error. The rearrangement uses TRBV11-2 and TRBJ2-4, with TRBD2 matching over 10 bases. CDR1 is SGHAT, CDR2 FQNNGV, per germline. The CDR3 has 17 amino acids. The chain's CDR3 is CACSSRTSGLAKNIQYF. CDR3 bases: TGTGCCTGCAGCTCACGGACTAGCGGACTAGCCAAAAACATTCAGTACTTC.

A note on this clone: A much larger clonotype is one base distant, so this may be a read error. Other nucleotide sequences in the sample specify the same CDR3. The chain combines TRBV9 with TRBJ1-2; tentative D call: TRBD1 (5 bases). Trimming removed 0 bases from V and 0 bases from J, with 18 bases in between. From germline, CDR1 is SGDLS and CDR2 YYNGEE. This CDR3 contains 18 residues. CDR3 sequence reads: CASSVAYPRQQSNYGYTF. DNA for the CDR3: TGTGCCAGCAGCGTAGCTTACCCTAGACAGCAGTCTAACTATGGCTACACCTTC. Full variable domain (rest looked up from reference TRBV9 and TRBJ1-2): DSGVTQTPKHLITATGQRVTLRCSPRSGDLSVYWYQQSLDQGLQFLIQYYNGEERAKGNILERFSAQQFPDLHSELNLSSLELGDSALYFCASSVAYPRQQSNYGYTFGSGTRLTVV.

The rearrangement uses TRBV2 and TRBJ2-5, with D possibly being TRBD2 (6 bases). Germline-derived CDR1 and CDR2 are SNHLY and FYNNEI. Trimming stripped 3 bases from V and 3 bases from J, with 35 bases between. CDR3 length: 22 residues. The CDR3 loop reads CASSENREVLSRDLDTEETQYF. Here the CDR3 DNA reads TGTGCCAGCAGTGAGAACCGAGAAGTTTTATCTAGGGACTTAGACACTGAAGAGACCCAGTACTTC.

This clone was detected ten times or more. V and J are TRBV9 and TRBJ2-5, with D hard to call. Per the germline V gene, CDR1 is SGDLS and CDR2 is YYNGEE. Trimming shortened V by 0 bases and J by 4 bases, and 4 bases separated the two germline ends. The CDR3 is 12 amino acids. CDR3 amino acids: CASSVGGETQYF. The CDR3 coding sequence is TGTGCCAGCAGCGTAGGAGGAGAGACCCAGTACTTC.

This clone turned up a few times. This sequence joins TRBV7-9 and TRBJ2-7; D ambiguous. CDR3 length: 13 amino acids. Per the germline V gene, CDR1 is SEHNR and CDR2 is FQNEAQ (reference sequence). V was pared by 5 bases and J by 5 bases, with 13 bases between. The CDR3 DNA sequence: TGTGCCAGCAGCGCGGCGGCTGGCGACGAGCAGTACTTC. Amino acid sequence: CASSAAAGDEQYF.

About this clone: One junction end disagrees with the germline gene, perhaps due to a read error. The gene calls are TRBV20-1 and TRBJ2-3, with D uncertain. The germline V gene has CDR1 DFQATT and CDR2 SNEGSKA (reference sequence). The CDR3 has 11 amino acids. CDR3: CSASSRDTHNF. DNA of the CDR3: TGCAGTGCTAGTAGTCGAGATACGCATAATTTT.

The V gene is TRBV18, the J gene TRBJ1-2; D is perhaps TRBD1 (5 bases). Germline CDR1 and CDR2: KGHSH and LQKENI. CDR3 length equals 14 residues. Between the trimmed V and J ends, which lost 4 bases and 3 bases, there was a span of 12 bases. CDR3: CASSHSGLDYGYTF. For the CDR3, the DNA is TGTGCCAGCTCACACTCGGGACTGGACTATGGCTACACCTTC.

Ten or more counts support this clone. The chain is built from TRBV7-8 and TRBJ2-5; TRBD1 matches 7 bases. This CDR3 has 15 amino acids. The V gene's germline CDR1 is SGHVS and CDR2 FQNEAQ. After removal of 5 bases from V and 4 bases from J, the junction contained 10 bases not matched to a gene. Written as DNA, the CDR3 is TGTGCCAGCAGCGCCACAGGGGCGGTTGGAGAGACCCAGTACTTC. Protein sequence: CASSATGAVGETQYF.

This clone was detected many times. The chain uses TRBV29-1 and TRBJ2-7; TRBD2 agrees at 7 bases. CDR1 and CDR2 (germline): SQVTM, ANQGSEA. Trimming took 4 bases from V and 6 from J; bases not matched to a gene: 9. The CDR3 is 13 residues long. The CDR3: CSVVTHGGSEQYF. The CDR3 nucleotides read TGCAGCGTTGTGACGCACGGCGGGAGCGAGCAGTACTTC.

The chain joins TRBV20-1 to TRBJ1-2; 8 bases map to TRBD1. The V segment lost 5 bases and the J segment 3 bases; nucleotides outside the gene matches: 8. Germline-derived CDR1 and CDR2 are DFQATT and SNEGSKA (reference sequence). The CDR3 has 14 residues. The CDR3 sequence is CSARLGQGDYGYTF. In DNA form, the CDR3 reads TGCAGTGCTCGCCTCGGACAGGGCGACTATGGCTACACCTTC.

The V gene is TRBV5-1, the J gene TRBJ2-2; D is undetermined. The CDR3 contains 14 residues. CDR1 SGHRS and CDR2 YFSETQ come from the germline V gene. V was clipped by 0 bases and J by 7 bases, with 10 bases between them. CDR3 sequence: CASSLGLAGGELFF. CDR3 DNA sequence: TGCGCCAGCAGCTTGGGACTCGCCGGCGGGGAGCTGTTTTTT.

There are many counts of this clone. The rearrangement uses TRBV11-2 and TRBJ2-1, with 11 positions matching TRBD2. The CDR3 runs 18 residues. V dropped 0 bases and J dropped 3; count of bases not matched to a gene: 7. Germline V lookup: CDR1 SGHAT, CDR2 FQNNGV. The CDR3 DNA reads as TGTGCCAGCAGCTTAGAACTAGCGGGAGTGGGCGGCTACAATGAGCAGTTCTTC. It is translated as CASSLELAGVGGYNEQFF. Combining the CDR3 with reference TRBV11-2 and TRBJ2-1 gives the whole variable domain EAGVAQSPRYKIIEKRQSVAFWCNPISGHATLYWYQQILGQGPKLLIQFQNNGVVDDSQLPKDRFSAERLKGVDSTLKIQPAKLEDSAVYLCASSLELAGVGGYNEQFFGPGTRLTVL.

This clone was seen more than once but under ten times. One junction end does not reproduce the germline sequence, and a read error may be involved. The chain links TRBV6-1 to TRBJ1-6, with no clear D. The germline CDR1 and CDR2 sequences are MNHNS and SASEGT. The CDR3 is made up of 15 amino acids. CDR3 sequence reads: CASSGSMNFVSLLHF. Written as DNA, the CDR3 is TGTGCCAGCAGTGGATCTATGAACTTCGTCTCACTCCTCCACTTT.

The chain is built from TRBV5-1 and TRBJ1-1, with 9 bases lining up with TRBD1. The length of the CDR3 is 15 residues. From germline, CDR1 is SGHRS and CDR2 YFSETQ. After removal of 4 bases from V and 4 bases from J, the junction contained 8 bases not matched to a gene. Here the CDR3 reads CASSPTTGGSTEAFF. The CDR3 DNA reads as TGCGCCAGCAGCCCTACTACAGGGGGCAGCACTGAAGCTTTCTTT. Using reference TRBV5-1 and TRBJ1-1 for the parts outside the CDR3, the full variable domain is KAGVTQTPRYLIKTRGQQVTLSCSPISGHRSVSWYQQTPGQGLQFLFEYFSETQRNKGNFPGRFSGRQFSNSRSEMNVSTLELGDSALYLCASSPTTGGSTEAFFGQGTRLTVV.

This clone was found many times. The genes are TRBV11-3 and TRBJ2-1; either TRBD1 or TRBD2 may fit D (7 bases each). The V gene's germline CDR1 is SGHNT and CDR2 YENEEA. This CDR3 spans 16 amino acids. The ends were cut back, 0 bases at V and 10 bases at J, with 19 bases in the middle. The CDR3 DNA reads as TGTGCCAGCAGCTTAGATTACCAGGGGGGGAGGAGGGAGCAGTTCTTC. It encodes CASSLDYQGGRREQFF.

This clone is medium-sized by share. The V gene is TRBV6-5, the J gene TRBJ1-6, with TRBD1 identical over 7 bases. V lost 2 bases to trimming and J lost 6 bases; unmatched junction nucleotides: 1. The CDR3 loop spans 14 amino acids. In germline, CDR1 is MNHEY, CDR2 SVGAGI. Written as DNA, the CDR3 is TGTGCCAGCAGTTACGACAGGGCTAATTCACCCCTCCACTTT. The encoded protein is CASSYDRANSPLHF.

Ten or more counts support this clone. This sequence joins TRBV5-1 and TRBJ2-7; 9 nucleotides agree with TRBD1. Germline CDR1 and CDR2: SGHRS and YFSETQ. The CDR3 runs to 14 residues. V dropped 4 bases and J dropped 6; count of bases not matched to a gene: 8. The CDR3 loop reads CASSLGQGLGEQYF. CDR3 DNA sequence: TGCGCCAGCAGCCTGGGACAGGGACTCGGCGAGCAGTACTTC.

The CDR3: CASSLLEVEQYF. The CDR3 DNA is TGTGCCAGCAGCCTGCTAGAGGTCGAGCAGTACTTC. The V call is TRBV5-4, the J call TRBJ2-7; unclear D gene. Germline loops: CDR1 SGHNT, CDR2 YYREEE (reference sequence). The CDR3 spans 12 residues. Trimming removed 4 bases at V and 6 bases at J, with 11 bases between. The full variable domain, rest sourced from reference TRBV5-4 and TRBJ2-7, is ETGVTQSPTHLIKTRGQQVTLRCSSQSGHNTVSWYQQALGQGPQFIFQYYREEENGRGNFPPRFSGLQFPNYSSELNVNALELDDSALYLCASSLLEVEQYFGPGTRLTVT.

There are many counts of this clone. This chain links TRBV29-1 with TRBJ2-1; no definite D call. Trimming left V 1 base short and J 8 bases short, with 9 bases between. The CDR3 contains 12 residues. CDR1 and CDR2 from the germline V gene are SQVTM and ANQGSEA. As DNA, the CDR3 is TGCAGCGTTGAAGGGCAACGCGATGAGCAGTTCTTC. It encodes CSVEGQRDEQFF.

CDR3 loop: CASSEARGQGDGYTF. DNA for the CDR3: TGTGCCAGCAGTGAAGCGCGGGGGCAGGGCGATGGCTACACCTTC. The genes are TRBV6-1 and TRBJ1-2; D might be TRBD1 (6 bases). The CDR3 is 15 amino acids. Trimming cost V 0 bases and J 6 bases, with 14 bases left between them. Germline V gene sequence: CDR1 MNHNS, CDR2 SASEGT.

This clone showed up many times. The chain has TRBV7-6 and TRBJ2-2; no reliable D call. The CDR3 extends over 14 amino acids. V dropped 1 base and J dropped 6 bases, with 9 bases sitting between them. Per the germline V gene, CDR1 is SGHVS and CDR2 is FNYEAQ. Written as DNA, the CDR3 is TGTGCCAGCAGCTTAGTTGGACCCCCCGGGGAGCTGTTTTTT. Amino acids: CASSLVGPPGELFF.

The genes are TRBV5-1 and TRBJ1-3; tentatively, D is TRBD1 (6 bases). CDR3 length: 14 amino acids. V was shortened by 4 bases and J by 4 bases, with 12 bases between the two germline ends. Germline loops: CDR1 SGHRS, CDR2 YFSETQ. CDR3 protein: CASSLAGTGNTIYF. DNA of the CDR3: TGCGCCAGCAGCCTGGCCGGGACAGGAAACACCATATATTTT.

This clone was recorded many times. The chain recombines TRBV5-6 with TRBJ1-5; D not certain. The germline CDR1 and CDR2 sequences are SGHDT and YYEEEE. The V end lost 0 bases, the J end lost 3 bases, and 7 bases lay between the germline ends. The CDR3 has 14 residues. CDR3 residues: CASSLGGYNQPQHF. The CDR3 DNA reads TGTGCCAGCAGCTTGGGCGGATACAATCAGCCCCAGCATTTT.